This T cell receptor beta chain comes out of a study of shared clonotypes between healthy human individuals. Overall study: A donor's plate count was three for CD4 naive and three for CD4 memory; CD8 naive had two and CD8 memory one.

Whole-study results and caveats: Rarefaction indicated that sorted-subset sequencing remained incomplete although depth was large.

Sequencing was at deep level. Profiled with immunoSEQ multiplex PCR; TCRdb holds only in-frame clones, not every one. Of approximately 840,000 clones in the sample, approximately 97% were seen once. Trimming pared 7 bases from V and 7 bases from J, leaving 10 bases between. Germline V lookup: CDR1 LNHDA, CDR2 SQIVND (reference sequence). The CDR3 spans 12 residues. On this clone: The antigen remains unidentified.

Positively selected for CCR7, the CD45RO-negative cells used as naive CD8 cells excluded terminally differentiated effector memory CD45RA+ cells. The healthy adult donors were HIV-negative and reported no recent acute infections or vaccinations. Sequencing was carried out using naive CD8+ T cells sorted from blood. This clonotype originated in a man in his thirties or forties in good health. J is TRBJ2-2 and V is TRBV19, with a tentative D call TRBD2 (6 bases). The CDR3 loop is CASTHGGGELFF. Here the CDR3 DNA reads TGTGCCAGTACCCACGGGGGCGGGGAGCTGTTTTTT.